Shown below are 2 T cell receptor beta chains from a single sample sequenced in a study of blood T cells in healthy people across ages. For the second PCR, which ran for roughly 6 to 12 cycles, a sample-barcoded 5' primer and a J-beta primer mix were used. TCRdb fed the 5' RACE reads into MiXCR, producing one record per CDR3 protein. The sample carries 700,000 to 900,000 distinct CDR3 sequences, about 53% recorded once. Sequences were obtained from blood. The receptors originated from a man older than 75 in good health.

The V and J genes are TRBV3-1 and TRBJ2-7; D uncertain. The ends were cut back, 1 base at V and 5 bases at J, with 12 bases in the middle. CDR1 is LGHDT and CDR2 is YNNKEL in the germline V gene (reference sequence). The CDR3 totals 14 residues. As DNA, the CDR3 is TGTGCCAGCAGCCAAGGGACGTCGGTGGACGAGCAGTACTTC. Its protein product is CASSQGTSVDEQYF.

V is TRBV20-1 and J is TRBJ2-1, with 8 bases fitting TRBD2. The CDR3 totals 15 residues. With V trimmed by 6 bases and J by 0 bases, 7 bases remained unmatched. In germline, CDR1 is DFQATT, CDR2 SNEGSKA (reference sequence). The CDR3 is CSALLAVSSYNEQFF. The CDR3 DNA follows: TGCAGTGCCCTACTAGCGGTTAGCTCCTACAATGAGCAGTTCTTC.